These T cell receptor beta chains were read from a single sample in a study of blood T cell repertoires in COVID-19. Clones were sequenced by immunoSEQ multiplex PCR, and TCRdb holds only the in-frame ones, with some missing. This sample carries a few hundred thousand clones, more than 75% of them seen once, and the ten largest clones take 1.2%. Sequencing was carried out using PBMCs or T cells enriched from blood (not recorded which). Source of these receptors: a woman aged 18-30 years who had recovered from COVID-19. Each CDR3 is given with its conserved first and last residue. A D gene is named only where the DNA matches it firmly. Expanded clones get a size class; other rows say once, few or many, or leave the size out.

abundance	v_gene	d_gene	j_gene	CDR3aa	CDR3nt
NA	TRBV7-2	TRBD2	TRBJ2-3	CASSLDREGMGTDTQYF	TGTGCCAGCAGCTTAGATCGGGAGGGGATGGGCACAGATACGCAGTATTTT
NA	TRBV7-3	NA	TRBJ2-2	CASRLVQNTGELFF	TGTGCCAGCAGACTCGTTCAGAACACCGGGGAGCTGTTTTTT
NA	TRBV7-6	TRBD1	TRBJ2-7	CASSQGTGAYEQYF	TGTGCCAGCAGCCAGGGGACAGGGGCCTACGAGCAGTACTTC
few	TRBV11-3	TRBD1	TRBJ2-7	CASSYGTAYEQYF	TGTGCCAGCAGCTACGGGACAGCCTACGAGCAGTACTTC
NA	TRBV7-6	NA	TRBJ2-1	CASSSSVWNEQFF	TGTGCCAGCAGCTCTTCGGTGTGGAATGAGCAGTTCTTC
NA	TRBV3-1/TRBV3-2	NA	TRBJ1-6	CASSQAGANSPLHF	TGTGCCAGCAGCCAAGCTGGGGCGAATTCACCCCTCCACTTT
NA	TRBV5-1	TRBD1	TRBJ2-2	CASSADRGYTGELFF	TGCGCCAGCAGCGCGGACAGGGGATACACCGGGGAGCTGTTTTTT
NA	TRBV9	NA	TRBJ2-3	CASSEQGSTDTQYF	TGTGCCAGCAGCGAACAGGGAAGCACAGATACGCAGTATTTT
NA	TRBV4-1	NA	TRBJ1-3	CASSRPLQDSGNTIYF	TGCGCCAGCAGCCGCCCTCTCCAGGACTCTGGAAACACCATATATTTT
NA	TRBV5-1	TRBD2	TRBJ2-1	CASTPIGQRGDHEQFF	TGCGCCAGCACCCCCATTGGCCAGCGGGGAGATCATGAGCAGTTCTTC
NA	TRBV7-3	TRBD1	TRBJ1-3	CASSYGDRLTGNTIYF	TGTGCCAGCAGCTACGGGGACAGGCTTACTGGAAACACCATATATTTT
NA	TRBV5-4	NA	TRBJ1-2	CASSPSPGNYGYTF	TGTGCCAGCAGCCCCTCCCCCGGGAACTATGGCTACACCTTC
NA	TRBV20-1	NA	TRBJ1-1	CSASGPPGTEAFF	TGCAGTGCTAGTGGCCCTCCCGGGACTGAAGCTTTCTTT
NA	TRBV2	NA	TRBJ1-1	CASGGAGVNTEAFF	TGTGCCAGCGGGGGGGCAGGGGTGAACACTGAAGCTTTCTTT
NA	TRBV28	TRBD1	TRBJ2-7	CASSSLTGGSSYEQYF	TGTGCCAGCAGTTCCCTCACAGGGGGAAGCTCCTACGAGCAGTACTTC
NA	TRBV11-2	TRBD2	TRBJ2-5	CASSLIIAGGMETQYF	TGTGCCAGCAGCTTAATCATAGCGGGGGGGATGGAGACCCAGTACTTC
NA	TRBV5-1	NA	TRBJ2-2	CASSFRSDITGELFF	TGCGCCAGCAGCTTCCGGTCAGACATCACCGGGGAGCTGTTTTTT
few	TRBV19	NA	TRBJ2-7	CASSSEDEQYF	TGTGCCAGTAGTAGCGAAGACGAGCAGTACTTC
NA	TRBV5-1	TRBD1	TRBJ2-5	CASSSLPQGAQETQYF	TGCGCCAGCAGCTCTCTCCCCCAGGGGGCGCAAGAGACCCAGTACTTC
NA	TRBV5-4	TRBD2	TRBJ2-3	CASSTSGDTQYF	TGTGCCAGCAGTACTAGCGGGGATACGCAGTATTTT
NA	TRBV24-1	NA	TRBJ2-1	CATSDHLGGSSYNEQFF	TGTGCCACCAGTGACCACCTGGGGGGAAGCTCCTACAATGAGCAGTTCTTC
NA	TRBV5-4	TRBD2	TRBJ2-7	CASSLRGAYEQYF	TGTGCCAGCAGCTTGCGGGGGGCCTACGAGCAGTACTTC
NA	TRBV28	TRBD2	TRBJ2-6	CASSLLGTSGSSGANVLTF	TGTGCCAGCAGTTTACTGGGGACTAGCGGCAGCTCTGGGGCCAACGTCCTGACTTTC
NA	TRBV7-9	NA	TRBJ2-7	CASSLGDITYEQYF	TGTGCCAGCAGCTTAGGGGACATTACCTACGAGCAGTACTTC
NA	TRBV5-1	TRBD1	TRBJ2-5	CASSLGQGQETQYF	TGCGCCAGCAGCTTGGGACAGGGACAAGAGACCCAGTACTTC
NA	TRBV12-3/TRBV12-4	NA	TRBJ1-1	CASSGGSNTEAFF	TGTGCCAGCAGTGGCGGGTCGAACACTGAAGCTTTCTTT
NA	TRBV3-1/TRBV3-2	NA	TRBJ2-3	CASSQELGVGDTQYF	TGTGCCAGCAGCCAAGAGTTAGGGGTGGGGGATACGCAGTATTTT
NA	TRBV9	TRBD1	TRBJ1-2	CASSGYGTGGELGTF	TGTGCCAGCAGCGGTTACGGGACAGGGGGTGAATTAGGTACCTTC
NA	TRBV19	TRBD1	TRBJ2-7	CASSIGGQGEQYF	TGTGCCAGTAGTATTGGAGGACAGGGTGAGCAGTACTTC
NA	TRBV18	NA	TRBJ1-5	CASSPPGGTQPQHF	TGTGCCAGCTCACCACCTGGGGGCACTCAGCCCCAGCATTTT
NA	TRBV12-5	TRBD1	TRBJ1-3	CASGFRDRGLLISGNTIYF	TGTGCTAGTGGTTTCCGGGACAGGGGGCTCCTGATCTCTGGAAACACCATATATTTT
NA	TRBV7-9	TRBD1	TRBJ1-3	CASALGQGEVDTIYF	TGTGCCAGCGCCCTGGGACAGGGCGAGGTCGACACCATATATTTT
NA	TRBV7-2	NA	TRBJ2-2	CASSGSGSRTGELFF	TGTGCCAGCAGCGGCAGCGGGTCCCGCACCGGGGAGCTGTTTTTT
NA	TRBV5-1	NA	TRBJ1-6	CASSLAGGAPYNSPLHF	TGCGCCAGCAGCTTGGCGGGGGGCGCGCCCTATAATTCACCCCTCCACTTT
NA	TRBV7-9	NA	TRBJ1-2	CASSLVRQEVNYGYTF	TGTGCCAGCAGCTTAGTACGCCAGGAGGTCAACTATGGCTACACCTTC
NA	TRBV7-2	TRBD2	TRBJ2-3	CASSLAAGGRDTQYF	TGTGCCAGCAGCTTAGCCGCGGGGGGGCGAGATACGCAGTATTTT
NA	TRBV30	TRBD1	TRBJ2-7	CAWTTGQGYEQYF	TGTGCCTGGACGACAGGGCAGGGCTACGAGCAGTACTTC
NA	TRBV4-3	TRBD1	TRBJ1-4	CASSHLRTGTNEKLFF	TGCGCCAGCAGCCACTTGAGGACAGGGACTAATGAAAAACTGTTTTTT
NA	TRBV7-9	TRBD1	TRBJ1-2	CASTATGGHGYTF	TGTGCCAGCACGGCGACAGGGGGGCATGGCTACACCTTC
NA	TRBV7-9	NA	TRBJ1-4	CASSKDGNGDEKLFF	TGTGCCAGCAGCAAAGACGGGAATGGGGATGAAAAACTGTTTTTT
once	TRBV3-1/TRBV3-2	NA	TRBJ1-6	CASSRGGSPLHF	TGTGCCAGCAGCCGCGGGGGGTCTCCCCTCCACTTT
NA	TRBV15	NA	TRBJ1-5	CATSRVSRGGQPQHF	TGTGCCACCAGCAGAGTTTCGAGGGGAGGTCAGCCCCAGCATTTT
once	TRBV6-5	NA	TRBJ1-1	CASSYGTGLNTEAFF	TGTGCCAGCAGTTACGGCACAGGCCTGAACACTGAAGCTTTCTTT
once	TRBV27	NA	TRBJ1-3	CASSLSRDGNTIYF	TGTGCCAGCAGTTTAAGCAGGGATGGAAACACCATATATTTT
NA	TRBV12-5	TRBD1	TRBJ1-5	CASWEGTGDNQPQHF	TGTGCTAGTTGGGAGGGGACAGGGGACAATCAGCCCCAGCATTTT
NA	TRBV7-3	NA	TRBJ2-1	CASSLYFRGYSYNEQFF	TGTGCCAGCAGCTTATATTTCCGGGGATACTCCTACAATGAGCAGTTCTTC
NA	TRBV30	NA	TRBJ1-2	CAWRDRGAYGYTF	TGTGCCTGGAGAGATAGGGGTGCCTATGGCTACACCTTC
NA	TRBV7-3	TRBD1	TRBJ1-2	CASSFTGGTGYTF	TGTGCCAGCAGCTTTACAGGGGGAACTGGCTACACCTTC
NA	TRBV18	NA	TRBJ1-2	CASSPPGQGLLRGYTF	TGTGCCAGCTCACCACCCGGGCAGGGCCTGCTTAGGGGCTACACCTTC
many	TRBV6-4	TRBD2	TRBJ2-1	CASSDRASGGYNEQFF	TGTGCCAGCAGTGACAGGGCGAGCGGGGGATACAATGAGCAGTTCTTC
NA	TRBV14	NA	TRBJ1-3	CASSSRRDSGNTIYF	TGTGCCAGCAGCTCGCGCAGGGACTCTGGAAACACCATATATTTT
few	TRBV7-2	TRBD1	TRBJ1-3	CASSPPGTGSGNTIYF	TGTGCCAGCAGCCCCCCCGGGACAGGGTCCGGAAACACCATATATTTT
NA	TRBV2	NA	TRBJ2-7	CASRVDMLSSYEQYF	TGTGCCAGCAGGGTAGACATGCTGAGCTCCTACGAGCAGTACTTC
NA	TRBV12-5	NA	TRBJ2-3	CASGSIVGTDTQYF	TGTGCTAGTGGTTCCATAGTAGGCACAGATACGCAGTATTTT
NA	TRBV6-5	NA	TRBJ1-1	CASSYSGQGTEAFF	TGTGCCAGCAGTTACTCAGGGCAGGGCACTGAAGCTTTCTTT
NA	TRBV5-1	TRBD1	TRBJ1-1	CASSYEQGGTEAFF	TGCGCCAGCAGCTACGAACAGGGGGGCACTGAAGCTTTCTTT
few	TRBV4-3	NA	TRBJ1-4	CASSQETENEKLFF	TGCGCCAGCAGCCAAGAAACCGAGAATGAAAAACTGTTTTTT
NA	TRBV28	NA	TRBJ1-2	CASTQRNYGYTF	TGTGCCAGCACCCAACGGAACTATGGCTACACCTTC
NA	TRBV9	NA	TRBJ2-1	CASSPLPDGQFF	TGTGCCAGCAGCCCCCTACCCGATGGGCAGTTCTTC
NA	TRBV3-1/TRBV3-2	TRBD2	TRBJ2-1	CASSFKRGGFNEQFF	TGTGCCAGCAGCTTCAAGCGGGGGGGCTTCAATGAGCAGTTCTTC